The 25 T cell receptor beta chains reported below all come from one sample, sequenced in a study of T cell responses to AZD1222 COVID-19 vaccine. TCRdb keeps only in-frame clones here, not all; method: immunoSEQ multiplex PCR. The repertoire holds approximately 150,000 clones, with about nine tenths as singletons. The sample consisted of peripheral blood, taken 28 days after the second AZD1222 dose. The receptors stem from an adult who received the AZD1222 COVID-19 vaccine.

V usage is TRBV27 and J usage is TRBJ1-1; 8 nucleotides line up with TRBD1. CDR1 and CDR2 (germline): MNHEY, SMNVEV (reference sequence). With V trimmed by 2 bases and J by 4 bases, 6 bases remained unmatched. The CDR3 contains 15 residues. This CDR3 reads CASSLSSGGFTEAFF. CDR3 bases: TGTGCCAGCAGTTTAAGCTCAGGGGGCTTCACTGAAGCTTTCTTT.

This chain's CDR3 is CASSSGTQTPGYTF. For the CDR3, the DNA is TGTGCCAGCAGCTCCGGGACACAAACCCCTGGCTACACCTTC. The chain employs TRBV3-1 (or the pseudogene TRBV3-2) and TRBJ1-2, with a tentative D call TRBD1 (6 bases). Germline CDR1 is LGHDT and CDR2 is YNNKEL (reference sequence). This CDR3 comprises 14 residues. Trimming took off 5 bases at V and 7 bases at J, with 17 bases between the two ends.

The rearrangement joins TRBV7-9 to TRBJ2-3; 8 bases agree with TRBD2. J gave up 0 bases and V 5 bases, and 13 bases lay outside the gene matches. Germline V gene sequence: CDR1 SEHNR, CDR2 FQNEAQ (reference sequence). The CDR3 extends over 18 amino acids. The CDR3 DNA is TGTGCCAGCAGCCGACGTAGCGGGGAGCTGTCTAGCACAGATACGCAGTATTTT. Translating it yields CASSRRSGELSSTDTQYF.

This chain connects TRBV19 to TRBJ1-2; 12 positions agree with TRBD1. The CDR3 loop spans 17 amino acids. CDR1 and CDR2 from the germline V gene are LNHDA and SQIVND (reference sequence). V gave up 6 bases and J gave up 8 bases; unmatched junction bases: 16. The CDR3 DNA sequence: TGTGCCAGTAGCCTAGTAGTGGGACAGGGGGCTCCAGGGGGCTACACCTTC. This codes for CASSLVVGQGAPGGYTF. Supplemented by reference TRBV19 and TRBJ1-2, the full variable domain reads DGGITQSPKYLFRKEGQNVTLSCEQNLNHDAMYWYRQDPGQGLRLIYYSQIVNDFQKGDIAEGYSVSREKKESFPLTVTSAQKNPTAFYLCASSLVVGQGAPGGYTFGSGTRLTVV.

The V call is TRBV27, the J call TRBJ2-1; D unresolved. The CDR3 covers 14 residues. CDR1 MNHEY and CDR2 SMNVEV come from the germline V gene (reference sequence). Trimming pared 8 bases from V and 6 bases from J, leaving 17 bases between. The DNA for the CDR3 is TGTGCCAGCCGGGCAGTAGTGAATAGCAATGAGCAGTTCTTC. Its protein is CASRAVVNSNEQFF.

The chain employs TRBV23-1 and TRBJ1-1; D is unresolved. TRBV23-1 is an ORF, and what it does is uncertain. The V end lost 4 bases, the J end lost 3 bases, and 15 bases lay between the germline ends. This CDR3 spans 15 amino acids. The CDR3 nucleotides read TGCGCCAGCAGTCTGAGCCAGCCCCGGGACACTGAAGCTTTCTTT. This codes for CASSLSQPRDTEAFF.

The rearrangement uses TRBV6-5 and TRBJ1-5; D remains unclear. CDR3 size: 14 residues. Germline V gene lookup returns CDR1 MNHEY and CDR2 SVGAGI. Trimming pared 6 bases from V and 0 bases from J, leaving 9 bases between. CDR3 in DNA: TGTGCCAGCAGCAGGACCTTTAGCAATCAGCCCCAGCATTTT. Amino acids: CASSRTFSNQPQHF.

The rearrangement joins TRBV6-2 or TRBV6-3 to TRBJ1-6; D is undetermined. CDR1 and CDR2 (germline): MNHEY, SVGEGT. This CDR3 has 15 amino acids. The germline V and J ends were trimmed by 2 bases and 0 bases, with 5 bases remaining between them. CDR3 coding DNA: TGTGCCAGCAGTTACGGGAGCTCCTATAATTCACCCCTCCACTTT. This codes for CASSYGSSYNSPLHF.

The chain has TRBV5-4 and TRBJ1-2, with 11 nucleotides matching TRBD1. Germline-derived CDR1 and CDR2 are SGHNT and YYREEE (reference sequence). J lost 8 bases, V lost 4 bases, and 10 bases had no gene match. The CDR3 spans 15 residues. The CDR3 reads CASSPGQGVFGGYTF. CDR3 bases: TGTGCCAGCAGCCCGGGACAGGGGGTTTTTGGGGGCTACACCTTC.

The chain employs TRBV9 and TRBJ2-2; D is possibly TRBD2 (6 bases). The germline CDR1 and CDR2 sequences are SGDLS and YYNGEE. The CDR3 sequence is 14 residues long. Between the trimmed V and J ends, which lost 5 bases and 4 bases, there was a span of 12 bases. Here the CDR3 reads CASRKMGGTGELFF. The CDR3 DNA reads as TGTGCCAGCAGGAAGATGGGGGGCACCGGGGAGCTGTTTTTT.

The chain has TRBV7-3 and TRBJ1-1; D might be TRBD1 (5 bases). Germline CDR1 SGHTA, CDR2 FQGTGA. Trimming shortened V by 5 bases and J by 1 base, and 14 bases separated the two germline ends. The CDR3 spans 15 residues. CDR3 in amino acids: CASSPEGGGNTEAFF. The CDR3 nucleotides are TGTGCCAGCAGCCCCGAAGGTGGGGGGAACACTGAAGCTTTCTTT.

The rearrangement links TRBV29-1 to TRBJ2-1; 12 nucleotides agree with TRBD1. The CDR3 is 14 residues long. Trimming cost V 6 bases and J 7 bases; bases outside gene matches: 7. Germline lookup yields CDR1 SQVTM and CDR2 ANQGSEA. In DNA form, the CDR3 reads TGCAGCGTCCGGGACAGGGGGCTAAGGAATGAGCAGTTCTTC. Translated, it gives CSVRDRGLRNEQFF.

The rearrangement uses TRBV15 and TRBJ2-6; D might be TRBD2 (5 bases). Deletions cut 0 bases from V and 2 bases from J, with 8 bases between. Per the germline V gene, CDR1 is LNHNV and CDR2 is YYDKDF (reference sequence). This CDR3 is 16 amino acids long. This CDR3 is CATSRDRRTGANVLTF. The DNA for the CDR3 is TGTGCCACCAGCAGAGATAGGAGGACTGGGGCCAACGTCCTGACTTTC.

This clone was recorded once. CDR3 in DNA: TGTGCCAGCAGCTTTGTCCCATTGGACGCCAATCAGCCCCAGCATTTT. It yields the protein CASSFVPLDANQPQHF. The rearrangement uses TRBV7-2 and TRBJ1-5; D is uncertain. The germline V gene encodes CDR1 SGHTA and CDR2 FQGNSA. Trimming shortened V by 3 bases and J by 3 bases, and 15 bases separated the two germline ends. The CDR3 has 16 amino acids. Drawing the rest from reference TRBV7-2 and TRBJ1-5, the complete variable domain is GAGVSQSPSNKVTEKGKDVELRCDPISGHTALYWYRQSLGQGLEFLIYFQGNSAPDKSGLPSDRFSAERTGGSVSTLTIQRTQQEDSAVYLCASSFVPLDANQPQHFGDGTRLSIL.

This clone has only one observation. This chain connects TRBV6-5 to TRBJ1-1; D uncertain. The CDR3 covers 13 residues. V lost 10 bases, J lost 4 bases, and 16 bases lay in between. The germline V gene has CDR1 MNHEY and CDR2 SVGAGI. The CDR3 sequence is CATHWARATEAFF. In DNA, the CDR3 is TGTGCCACCCACTGGGCTCGGGCCACTGAAGCTTTCTTT.

This rearrangement joins TRBV9 to TRBJ1-3; D ambiguous. V was shortened by 4 bases and J by 4 bases, with 15 bases between the two germline ends. Germline V gene lookup returns CDR1 SGDLS and CDR2 YYNGEE. The CDR3 is 15 amino acids. The CDR3 DNA sequence: TGTGCCAGCAGCCCCACGGGTGGGTTAGGAAACACCATATATTTT. Translation gives CASSPTGGLGNTIYF.

The gene calls are TRBV6-5 and TRBJ1-1; D is undetermined. V lost 6 bases and J lost 2, with 16 bases in between. The CDR3 consists of 15 residues. CDR1 is MNHEY, CDR2 SVGAGI, per germline. CDR3 region: CASRPQRASNTEAFF. The CDR3 nucleotides read TGTGCCAGCAGGCCGCAACGGGCCAGCAACACTGAAGCTTTCTTT.

J is TRBJ2-5 and V is TRBV19, with a weak D call TRBD2 (6 bases). The CDR3 runs 13 residues. The ends were cut back, 1 base at V and 5 bases at J, with 8 bases in the middle. Germline assignment: CDR1 LNHDA and CDR2 SQIVND (reference sequence). The CDR3 here is CASSIAGVETQYF. CDR3 DNA sequence: TGTGCCAGTAGTATAGCGGGGGTGGAGACCCAGTACTTC.

The chain couples TRBV9 to TRBJ1-3; a possible D gene is TRBD1 (5 bases). Trimming removed 3 bases at V and 0 bases at J, with 13 bases between. Germline-derived CDR1 and CDR2 are SGDLS and YYNGEE. The CDR3 is 16 residues long. The CDR3 DNA follows: TGTGCCAGCAGCGCCAGAACCAGGGACTCTGGAAACACCATATATTTT. Its translation: CASSARTRDSGNTIYF.

V is TRBV28 and J is TRBJ1-2, with 9 bases fitting TRBD1. V gave up 3 bases and J gave up 0 bases; unmatched junction bases: 2. The CDR3 covers 15 residues. Germline V gene lookup returns CDR1 MDHEN and CDR2 SYDVKM. CDR3: CASSFRDRANYGYTF. DNA of the CDR3: TGTGCCAGCAGTTTTAGGGACAGGGCTAACTATGGCTACACCTTC.

DNA for the CDR3: TGTGCTAGTGGTGCCTCCGGGACAGGGAGGGAGACCCAGTACTTC. Its protein product is CASGASGTGRETQYF. The rearrangement joins TRBV12-5 to TRBJ2-5; 9 nucleotides align to TRBD1. CDR3 length: 15 amino acids. Unmatched junction bases numbered 9, after V lost 5 bases and J lost 5 bases. Germline CDR1 reads LGHNT; CDR2 reads FRNRAP.

V gene TRBV12-3 or TRBV12-4 combines with J gene TRBJ2-3; D is unresolved. V was clipped by 7 bases and J by 2 bases, with 10 bases between them. This CDR3 spans 13 amino acids. As DNA, the CDR3 is TGTGCCAGCACCGCCCTTGTCACAGATACGCAGTATTTT. It translates to CASTALVTDTQYF.

This clone was detected a few times. The V call is TRBV18, the J call TRBJ1-5; the D is unclear. This CDR3 has 13 residues. Germline CDR1 and CDR2: KGHSH and LQKENI. V was clipped by 6 bases and J by 5 bases, with 11 bases between them. The DNA for the CDR3 is TGTGCCAGCTCTTTATTTAGGGATCAGCCCCAGCATTTT. Its protein product is CASSLFRDQPQHF.

This clone was detected only a few times. The chain joins TRBV5-4 to TRBJ1-1; TRBD1 matches 12 bases. V trimming: 4 bases; J trimming: 4 bases; junction bases outside the gene matches: 8. The CDR3 runs to 16 residues. CDR1 is SGHNT and CDR2 is YYREEE in the germline V gene (reference sequence). The CDR3 DNA follows: TGTGCCAGCAGCCCCCCGGGACAGGGGGCATTCACTGAAGCTTTCTTT. Encoded protein: CASSPPGQGAFTEAFF.

V usage is TRBV4-2 and J usage is TRBJ2-1; 12 positions agree with TRBD2. CDR3 length: 15 amino acids. The germline CDR1 and CDR2 sequences are LGHNA and YNFKEQ. The V and J ends lost 4 bases and 5 bases, in that order; junction bases with no gene match: 3. The CDR3 loop reads CASSRTSGGNNEQFF. CDR3 DNA sequence: TGTGCCAGCAGCCGCACTAGCGGGGGGAACAATGAGCAGTTCTTC.